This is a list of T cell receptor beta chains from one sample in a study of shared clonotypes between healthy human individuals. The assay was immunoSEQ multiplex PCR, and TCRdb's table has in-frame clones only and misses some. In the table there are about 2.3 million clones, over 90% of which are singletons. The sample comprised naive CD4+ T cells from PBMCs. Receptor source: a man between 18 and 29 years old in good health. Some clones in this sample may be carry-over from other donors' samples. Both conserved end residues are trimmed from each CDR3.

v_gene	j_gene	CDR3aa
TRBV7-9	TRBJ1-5	ASSLGTGVGQPQH
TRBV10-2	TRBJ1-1	ASSETPLRGGNTEAF
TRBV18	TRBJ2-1	ASSPILDSNEQF
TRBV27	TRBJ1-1	ASGAGNTEAF
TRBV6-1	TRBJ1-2	ASSRTGDYGYT
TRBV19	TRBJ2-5	ASSTRQGWETQY
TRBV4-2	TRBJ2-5	ASSQVGTGQLY
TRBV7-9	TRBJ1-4	ASDRDRDEKLF
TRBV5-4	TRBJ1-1	ASSFQGALNTEAF
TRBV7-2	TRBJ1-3	ASSTFGNTIY
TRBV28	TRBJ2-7	ASNSWGRVGREQY
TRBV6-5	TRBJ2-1	ASSYSGVTQF
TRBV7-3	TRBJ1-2	ASSSRQGGYGYT
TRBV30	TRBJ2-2	AWTPARVGTGELF
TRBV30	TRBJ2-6	AGDRAGANVLT
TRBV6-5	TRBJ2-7	ASKGTSRTYEQY
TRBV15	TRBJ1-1	ATSRDMWREGVNTEAF
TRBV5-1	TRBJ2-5	ASRETTSGRLQETQY
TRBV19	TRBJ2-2	ASSWPGELF
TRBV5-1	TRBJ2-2	ASSLGRAESTGELF
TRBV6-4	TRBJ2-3	ASSDTADTQY
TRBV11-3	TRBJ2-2	ASSSLLAGGTGELF
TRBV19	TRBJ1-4	ASSSRQDFNEKLF
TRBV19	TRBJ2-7	ASGFGGGRSYEQY
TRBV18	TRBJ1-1	ASSPLGQTATTEAF
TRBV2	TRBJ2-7	ASSPGRGVQEQY
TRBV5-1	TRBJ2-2	ASRPQGAAGELF
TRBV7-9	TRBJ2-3	ASSLGGGGRAGDTQY
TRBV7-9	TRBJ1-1	ASSQIYEAF
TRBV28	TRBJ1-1	ASSYRGTNTEAF
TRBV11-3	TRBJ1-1	ASSLRRNTEAF
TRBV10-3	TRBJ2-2	AIRGTSGITGELF
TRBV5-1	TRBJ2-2	ASSLYRERTGELF
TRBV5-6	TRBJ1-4	ASSLSGSGKLF
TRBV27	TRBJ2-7	ASSLPSGRGEQY
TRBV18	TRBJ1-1	ASSPGHSNTEAF
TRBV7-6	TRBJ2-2	ASSSLGGRWELF
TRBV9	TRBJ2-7	ASSVGVGGIYEQY
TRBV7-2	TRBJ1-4	ASSLAWGDEKLF
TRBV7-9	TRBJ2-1	ASSPSSAMGDEQF
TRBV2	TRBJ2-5	ASNQETQY
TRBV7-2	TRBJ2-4	ASSLAGASSH
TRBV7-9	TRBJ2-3	ASSPDGGTDTQY
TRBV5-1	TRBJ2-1	ASSPDPPPHGVIPPGYNEQF
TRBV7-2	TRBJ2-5	ASSFYTGVRETQY
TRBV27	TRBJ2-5	ASSTGLAHGQETQY
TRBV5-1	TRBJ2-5	ASSLVPPQETQY
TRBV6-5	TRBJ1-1	ASSPRTGSEAF
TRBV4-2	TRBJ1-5	ASSQEPHQPQH
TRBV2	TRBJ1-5	ASSGSTTRQPQH
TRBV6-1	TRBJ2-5	ASSLDSHQETQY
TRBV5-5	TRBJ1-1	ASSLGLGNTEAF
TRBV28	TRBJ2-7	ASSLWAPSYEQY
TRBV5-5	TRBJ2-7	ASSYRVHPGYEQY